This TCR beta chain was recorded in a study of blood T cell repertoires in COVID-19. Background on the study: The United States, Italy and Spain provided the acute and convalescent COVID-19 samples.

Per the original methods: Amplifying reference gene primers gave estimates of nucleated cell counts. Only in-frame clones appear in the TCRdb table, and some are missing; sequencing was by immunoSEQ multiplex PCR. Clone size and V and J calls were adopted from that table, with D and trimming inferred from the DNA. The sample holds approximately 470,000 clones, 75% to 90% seen once. Germline-derived CDR1 and CDR2 are SGHTS and YDEGEE. The CDR3 has 15 residues. V was trimmed by 2 bases and J by 5 bases, leaving 16 bases between them. The chain recombines TRBV5-8 with TRBJ2-5, with a possible D match to TRBD2 (6 bases). The specimen was peripheral blood. The receptor was derived from a human donor in a cohort sampled during active COVID-19. The CDR3 nucleotides read TGTGCCAGCAGCTTTTCCGGGGGAGGAGGGGAGACCCAGTACTTC. Amino acids: CASSFSGGGGETQYF.